The rows below give T cell receptor beta chains drawn from one sample of a study of cytomegalovirus exposure and HLA in healthy donors. Assay used: immunoSEQ multiplex PCR; TCRdb lists only in-frame clones, some missing. Counted here are some 69,000 clones, roughly 96% occurring once; the ten biggest clones make up over 2%. Material for sequencing was PBMCs. These receptor sequences come from a man aged 18 to 29 in good health and CMV-seronegative. The CDR3 runs from the conserved cysteine through the conserved F or W. The D gene is left open where the match is weak. Clone size is stated in some rows and not others, as once, few, many or a class when expanded.

J	D	V	size	CDR3	DNA
TRBJ2-1	TRBD1	TRBV7-8	.	CASSIDRERNEQFF	TGTGCCAGCAGCATAGACAGGGAGCGGAATGAGCAGTTCTTC
TRBJ2-7	.	TRBV5-1	.	CASSLEGSSYEQYF	TGCGCCAGCAGCTTGGAAGGGAGTTCCTACGAGCAGTACTTC
TRBJ1-2	.	TRBV29-1	once	CSVEDRGDYYGYTF	TGCAGCGTTGAAGATAGAGGGGACTACTATGGCTACACCTTC
TRBJ1-1	.	TRBV29-1	.	CSVGRVEAFF	TGCAGCGTTGGGAGGGTGGAAGCTTTCTTT
TRBJ2-5	TRBD1	TRBV5-4	.	CASSFQGAEETQYF	TGTGCCAGCAGCTTTCAGGGGGCGGAGGAGACCCAGTACTTC
TRBJ2-5	.	TRBV5-4	.	CASSSTGIQETQYF	TGTGCCAGCAGCTCAACCGGGATCCAAGAGACCCAGTACTTC
TRBJ2-7	TRBD2	TRBV4-1	.	CASSQENGGRKYEQYF	TGCGCCAGCAGCCAAGAGAATGGCGGGAGGAAGTACGAGCAGTACTTC
TRBJ2-7	.	TRBV2	.	CASSDTYEQYF	TGTGCCAGCAGTGATACCTACGAGCAGTACTTC
TRBJ2-1	TRBD2	TRBV9	.	CASSGPGLAGPYNEQFF	TGTGCCAGCAGCGGACCTGGACTAGCGGGGCCATACAATGAGCAGTTCTTC
TRBJ1-5	.	TRBV18	once	CASSPRREPNQPQHF	TGTGCCAGCTCACCACGGAGGGAGCCCAATCAGCCCCAGCATTTT
TRBJ2-7	TRBD2	TRBV25-1	.	CASSEGGEQYF	TGTGCCAGCAGTGAGGGGGGGGAGCAGTACTTC
TRBJ1-2	.	TRBV10-3	.	CAISESKSRAPGYGYTF	TGTGCCATCAGTGAGTCGAAGTCGCGCGCCCCGGGCTATGGCTACACCTTC
TRBJ2-3	TRBD2	TRBV7-3	.	CASSLASGNTDTQYF	TGTGCCAGCAGCTTGGCTAGCGGGAACACAGATACGCAGTATTTT
TRBJ2-7	TRBD2	TRBV7-2	.	CASSPRAGDGYEQYF	TGTGCCAGCAGCCCACGGGCGGGGGACGGCTACGAGCAGTACTTC
TRBJ1-3	TRBD1	TRBV5-1	.	CASRQGQNSGNTIYF	TGCGCCAGCAGACAGGGACAGAACTCTGGAAACACCATATATTTT
TRBJ1-1	TRBD1	TRBV7-9	.	CASSSDRASWVNTEAFF	TGTGCCAGCAGCTCCGACAGGGCTTCTTGGGTGAACACTGAAGCTTTCTTT
TRBJ2-7	TRBD1	TRBV28	.	CASRGTGHSYEQYF	TGTGCCAGCAGGGGGACAGGACACTCCTACGAGCAGTACTTC
TRBJ2-7	.	TRBV11-2	.	CASSLAGVHEQYF	TGTGCCAGCAGCTTAGCGGGAGTCCACGAGCAGTACTTC
TRBJ2-7	TRBD1	TRBV7-9	.	CASSPSDRGGVNEQYF	TGTGCCAGCAGCCCCTCTGACAGGGGGGGCGTCAACGAGCAGTACTTC
TRBJ2-3	TRBD1	TRBV7-9	.	CASSLGQGLGDTQYF	TGTGCCAGCAGCCTAGGACAGGGGTTAGGAGATACGCAGTATTTT
TRBJ2-1	.	TRBV14	.	CASSQESGLYNEQFF	TGTGCCAGCAGCCAAGAGTCAGGGTTATACAATGAGCAGTTCTTC
TRBJ2-1	TRBD2	TRBV14	.	CASSRTSGAYNEQFF	TGTGCCAGCAGCAGGACTAGCGGGGCCTACAATGAGCAGTTCTTC
TRBJ1-1	TRBD1	TRBV19	.	CASSIQGQMNTEAFF	TGTGCCAGTAGTATTCAGGGACAGATGAACACTGAAGCTTTCTTT
TRBJ2-7	TRBD1	TRBV11-2	.	CASSLGSGTVREQYF	TGTGCCAGCAGCTTGGGGTCCGGGACAGTTCGGGAGCAGTACTTC
TRBJ1-1	.	TRBV28	.	CASSLQGLVTEAFF	TGTGCCAGCAGTTTACAGGGGCTAGTCACTGAAGCTTTCTTT
TRBJ1-2	.	TRBV5-1	.	CASSLTDYGYTF	TGCGCCAGCAGCTTGACAGACTATGGCTACACCTTC
TRBJ2-1	TRBD2	TRBV2	.	CASSELAGANNNEQFF	TGTGCCAGCAGTGAACTAGCGGGGGCTAACAACAATGAGCAGTTCTTC
TRBJ1-1	.	TRBV11-2	.	CASSLDLLNTEAFF	TGTGCCAGCAGCTTAGATTTATTGAACACTGAAGCTTTCTTT
TRBJ2-5	TRBD2	TRBV4-1	.	CASSPGLAGSQETQYF	TGCGCCAGCAGCCCTGGACTAGCGGGAAGCCAAGAGACCCAGTACTTC
TRBJ2-3	TRBD1	TRBV7-9	.	CASSSTVYRGAKLDTQYF	TGTGCCAGCAGCTCGACGGTATACAGGGGGGCGAAACTGGATACGCAGTATTTT
TRBJ2-1	TRBD1	TRBV7-2	.	CASRSGTVLQFF	TGTGCCAGCAGATCCGGGACAGTGTTACAGTTCTTC
TRBJ1-2	.	TRBV7-9	.	CASNPKSVLVYGYTF	TGTGCCAGCAACCCTAAGTCCGTACTCGTCTATGGCTACACCTTC
TRBJ1-3	.	TRBV19	.	CASIKYSSGNTIYF	TGTGCCAGTATCAAGTACTCCTCTGGAAACACCATATATTTT
TRBJ1-2	TRBD1	TRBV5-4	.	CASSVQGALTF	TGTGCCAGCAGCGTCCAGGGGGCCCTGACCTTC
TRBJ2-1	TRBD1	TRBV10-1	.	CASRDRGRGEQFF	TGCGCCAGCAGGGACAGGGGGCGGGGTGAGCAGTTCTTC
TRBJ2-1	TRBD2	TRBV27	.	CTTLASGRIENEQFF	TGTACCACCTTGGCTAGCGGGAGGATAGAAAATGAGCAGTTCTTC
TRBJ2-1	TRBD1	TRBV7-3	once	CASSLDGQGTEQFF	TGTGCCAGCAGCTTAGATGGACAGGGAACTGAGCAGTTCTTC
TRBJ2-1	TRBD1	TRBV27	.	CASSLTGQYNEQFF	TGTGCCAGCAGTTTAACGGGACAGTACAATGAGCAGTTCTTC
TRBJ1-4	.	TRBV6-4	.	CASSDGGGEDEKLFF	TGTGCCAGCAGTGACGGCGGGGGGGAAGATGAAAAACTGTTTTTT
TRBJ2-7	.	TRBV18	.	CASSPESSSYEQYF	TGTGCCAGCTCACCAGAGTCGAGCTCCTACGAGCAGTACTTC
TRBJ2-6	.	TRBV6-4	.	CASSDTGSGANVLTF	TGTGCCAGCAGTGACACAGGCTCTGGGGCCAACGTCCTGACTTTC
TRBJ1-2	.	TRBV19	.	CASTGVPGGYTF	TGTGCCAGTACAGGGGTTCCGGGAGGCTACACCTTC
TRBJ2-1	TRBD2	TRBV7-9	.	CASSLTGGRGNEQFF	TGTGCCAGCAGCTTGACAGGCGGGAGGGGAAATGAGCAGTTCTTC
TRBJ2-1	TRBD1	TRBV19	.	CASRVKGAVPESSYNEQFF	TGTGCCAGCCGGGTGAAGGGGGCGGTTCCGGAGAGCTCCTACAATGAGCAGTTCTTC
TRBJ1-4	TRBD1	TRBV28	.	CASSLPRQGGTNEKLFF	TGTGCCAGCAGTTTACCGCGACAGGGCGGTACTAATGAAAAACTGTTTTTT
TRBJ1-4	.	TRBV7-2	.	CASSPGGALRREKLFF	TGTGCCAGCAGCCCGGGGGGGGCCCTAAGAAGGGAAAAACTGTTTTTT
TRBJ1-1	TRBD1	TRBV5-4	.	CASSLRQGEAFF	TGTGCCAGCAGCTTGCGACAGGGAGAAGCTTTCTTT
TRBJ1-4	.	TRBV11-1	.	CASSLLARGTNEKLFF	TGTGCCAGCAGCCTTCTGGCAAGGGGTACAAATGAAAAACTGTTTTTT
TRBJ2-5	.	TRBV13	.	CASSLGEDNQGTQYF	TGTGCCAGCAGCTTAGGGGAAGACAACCAAGGGACCCAGTACTTC
TRBJ1-1	.	TRBV27	.	CASSLQVNTEAFF	TGTGCCAGCAGTTTACAGGTGAACACTGAAGCTTTCTTT
TRBJ2-1	TRBD1	TRBV4-1	.	CASSQEGTGSKLF	TGCGCCAGCAGCCAAGAGGGGACAGGGAGTAAACTCTTC
TRBJ1-1	.	TRBV6-6	.	CASSPPQGPWAFF	TGTGCCAGCAGCCCCCCCCAGGGCCCTTGGGCTTTCTTT
TRBJ2-1	.	TRBV4-1	.	CASSLLGIGGNEQFF	TGCGCCAGCAGCCTTCTAGGGATAGGAGGCAATGAGCAGTTCTTC